Listed here are 9 T cell receptor beta chains from one sample, sequenced in a study of human T cells and chemical hapten exposure. Time point described: healthy volunteer bleed at 2 weeks. The study extracted total RNA from unfractionated whole blood. TCRdb called the RACE reads again in MiXCR, with one record for every CDR3 protein. The data contain approximately 90,000 distinct CDR3 sequences, roughly 8% of them singletons. Sequencing used whole blood. The source of these receptors is a female donor in good health. Some clones in this sample may be carry-over from other donors' samples.

This clonotype was counted only a few times. The V gene is TRBV20-1, the J gene TRBJ1-5, with TRBD1 matching 9 bases. J gave up 3 bases and V 6 bases, and 9 bases lay outside the gene matches. The V gene's germline CDR1 is DFQATT and CDR2 SNEGSKA (reference sequence). This CDR3 has 15 amino acids. CDR3 sequence reads: CSAYAGTGTNQPQHF. CDR3 bases: TGCAGTGCATACGCCGGGACAGGGACCAATCAGCCCCAGCATTTT.

This clonotype was seen a few times. V gene TRBV29-1 combines with J gene TRBJ2-3; 10 bases align to TRBD2. This CDR3 region has 15 residues. V lost 6 bases, J lost 6 bases, and 12 bases stayed unmatched. Germline V gene lookup returns CDR1 SQVTM and CDR2 ANQGSEA. CDR3 DNA: TGCAGCGTGGCGCGTACTAGCGGGATTACGGATACGCAGTATTTT. This sequence encodes CSVARTSGITDTQYF.

This clonotype was picked up a small number of times. The rearrangement uses TRBV7-2 and TRBJ2-1; 7 bases map to TRBD2. Unmatched junction bases numbered 7, after V lost 1 base and J lost 1 base. The CDR3 has 17 residues. CDR1 SGHTA and CDR2 FQGNSA come from the germline V gene. CDR3 nucleotide sequence: TGTGCCAGCAGCTTAGGGGGCGGGAGTATGTCCTACAATGAGCAGTTCTTC. It translates to CASSLGGGSMSYNEQFF.

This clonotype occurred many times. The CDR3 coding sequence is TGTGCCAGCAGCCAGGAAGGGACAGGGGGCGCGCCTTTCTTT. Its protein product is CASSQEGTGGAPFF. The V and J genes are TRBV14 and TRBJ1-1, with 12 bases aligning to TRBD1. The CDR3 is 14 amino acids. J gave up 12 bases and V 3 bases, and 8 bases lay outside the gene matches. The V gene's germline CDR1 is SGHDN and CDR2 FVKESK.

This clonotype was observed many times. This chain links TRBV7-7 with TRBJ2-3; D gene uncertain. V was pared by 5 bases and J by 4 bases, with 10 bases between. CDR1 is SSHAT, CDR2 FNYEAQ, per germline (reference sequence). The length of the CDR3 is 13 residues. This CDR3 reads CASSLRRSDTQYF. The CDR3 region has the DNA TGTGCCAGCAGCCTGAGGCGATCAGATACGCAGTATTTT.

This clonotype has more than one count but fewer than ten. The chain carries TRBV3-1 and TRBJ1-1; 7 nucleotides align to TRBD1. Germline CDR1 is LGHDT and CDR2 is YNNKEL (reference sequence). This CDR3 has 13 residues. The J segment lost 5 bases and the V segment lost 5 bases, leaving 5 bases of the junction unmatched. This CDR3 is CASSSTGVTEAFF. Here the CDR3 DNA reads TGTGCCAGCAGCTCTACAGGGGTGACTGAAGCTTTCTTT. The full variable domain, in which reference TRBV3-1 and TRBJ1-1 provide the parts outside the CDR3, is DTAVSQTPKYLVTQMGNDKSIKCEQNLGHDTMYWYKQDSKKFLKIMFSYNNKELIINETVPNRFSPKSPDKAHLNLHINSLELGDSAVYFCASSSTGVTEAFFGQGTRLTVV.

This clonotype was picked up a small number of times. The rearrangement links TRBV20-1 to TRBJ2-3; 7 bases are a match to TRBD2. CDR3 length equals 15 residues. Per the germline V gene, CDR1 is DFQATT and CDR2 is SNEGSKA (reference sequence). The V and J ends lost 2 bases and 2 bases, in that order; junction bases with no gene match: 7. CDR3 nucleotide sequence: TGCAGTGCTAGATTGGCGGCGGGAGCCACAGATACGCAGTATTTT. It is translated as CSARLAAGATDTQYF.

This sequence joins TRBV20-1 and TRBJ2-4; D not certain. Germline loops: CDR1 DFQATT, CDR2 SNEGSKA (reference sequence). With 4 bases removed from V and 2 bases from J, the gap between germline ends came to 9 bases. The CDR3 has 13 amino acids. CDR3 coding DNA: TGCAGTGCTACTACCCCGACCAAAAACATTCAGTACTTC. Its protein product is CSATTPTKNIQYF.

This clonotype has a count of ten or more. The gene calls are TRBV12-3 or TRBV12-4 and TRBJ1-4; D is unresolved. This CDR3 has 14 amino acids. Trimming stripped 5 bases from V and 4 bases from J, with 11 bases between. CDR3 bases: TGTGCCAGCAGTCCCCAGCTAGTTAATGAAAAACTGTTTTTT. The encoded protein is CASSPQLVNEKLFF.